This passage covers 6 T cell receptor beta chains from one sample sequenced in a study of CD8+ T cells in alopecia areata. Once RNA had been extracted, it was reverse transcribed into cDNA to act as the sequencing template. Sequenced by immunoSEQ multiplex PCR; TCRdb stores in-frame clones only, minus some. The sample consists of approximately 180,000 clones, around 63% of them appearing once. The material was CD4+ T cells sorted from blood, obtained at week 0. The receptors were sampled from a human donor with alopecia areata.

The chain links TRBV30 to TRBJ1-3; weak D call: TRBD1 (6 bases). V lost 0 bases, J lost 3 bases, and 9 bases lay in between. Germline values: CDR1 GTSNPN, CDR2 SVGIG (reference sequence). The CDR3 consists of 14 residues. This CDR3 reads CAWSVLGGGNTIYF. As DNA, the CDR3 is TGTGCCTGGAGTGTACTAGGGGGTGGAAACACCATATATTTT.

This chain links TRBV30 with TRBJ2-5, with D hard to call. V shed 3 bases and J shed 4 bases, with 18 bases lying between them. The CDR3 length is 15 residues. CDR1 is GTSNPN and CDR2 is SVGIG in the germline V gene (reference sequence). The CDR3 sequence is CAWRPSDLLAETQYF. The CDR3 DNA reads as TGTGCCTGGAGACCCAGTGATTTGTTAGCAGAGACCCAGTACTTC.

Turning to this clone: The junction departs from the called germline gene at one end, perhaps through a read error. The J gene is TRBJ1-2, the V gene TRBV20-1; D not resolved. Germline V gene lookup returns CDR1 DFQATT and CDR2 SNEGSKA (reference sequence). The CDR3 contains 11 residues. The CDR3 DNA sequence: TGCAGTGCTACCTTCGGACCTTCGCCAAACTTC. This codes for CSATFGPSPNF.

This clone was detected a few times. The chain couples TRBV29-1 to TRBJ2-5; D is possibly TRBD1 or TRBD2 (5 bases each). V dropped 4 bases and J dropped 5 bases, with 17 bases sitting between them. Germline assignment: CDR1 SQVTM and CDR2 ANQGSEA. CDR3 length equals 14 residues. CDR3 bases: TGCAGCGTTGGATTGAGGGGCGTCGGGGAGACCCAGTACTTC. Amino acids: CSVGLRGVGETQYF.

The chain has TRBV30 and TRBJ2-1; no definite D call. Germline-derived CDR1 and CDR2 are GTSNPN and SVGIG (reference sequence). Trimming removed 1 base from V and 8 bases from J, with 6 bases in between. There are 11 residues in the CDR3. This chain's CDR3 is CAWSGRHEQFF. The CDR3 DNA reads as TGTGCCTGGAGTGGCAGGCATGAGCAGTTCTTC.

This clone was observed a handful of times. V usage is TRBV2 and J usage is TRBJ2-7; the match to TRBD1 covers 9 bases. Germline V lookup: CDR1 SNHLY, CDR2 FYNNEI. Trimming took 6 bases from V and 7 from J; bases not matched to a gene: 4. This CDR3 has 12 amino acids. CDR3 residues: CASSRTGEEQYF. Here the CDR3 DNA reads TGTGCCAGCAGCAGGACAGGGGAAGAGCAGTACTTC.